What follows are 14 T cell receptor beta chains derived from one specimen sequenced in a study of beta chain features in type 1 diabetes. Isolated RNA was reverse transcribed in full, so expressed TCRB transcripts were sequenced. Assay: immunoSEQ multiplex PCR; the TCRdb copy retains only in-frame clones and omits some. The sample has 350,000 to 450,000 clones; about 15% are singletons. Sequenced material: naive CD4+ T cells from blood. The receptors stem from a woman under 30 in good health.

This clone was counted only a few times. V is TRBV28 and J is TRBJ2-1, with 9 bases fitting TRBD1. The CDR3 loop spans 15 amino acids. J was trimmed by 2 bases and V by 7 bases; bases with no gene match: 6. CDR1 and CDR2 from the germline V gene are MDHEN and SYDVKM. The CDR3 coding sequence is TGTGCCAGCAACCGGGACAGGGTCGCCTACAATGAGCAGTTCTTC. Its protein is CASNRDRVAYNEQFF.

This clone was seen more than once but under ten times. V usage is TRBV9 and J usage is TRBJ2-3; 8 positions match TRBD2. The CDR3 length is 14 residues. The V gene's germline CDR1 is SGDLS and CDR2 YYNGEE. J lost 8 bases, V lost 3 bases, and 8 bases had no gene match. The CDR3: CASSEIAGIGTQYF. For the CDR3, the DNA is TGTGCCAGCAGCGAAATAGCGGGAATTGGTACGCAGTATTTT.

The genes are TRBV7-2 and TRBJ2-7; 10 nucleotides match TRBD1. Germline CDR1 and CDR2: SGHTA and FQGNSA. The CDR3 is 14 amino acids. With V trimmed by 5 bases and J by 3 bases, 4 bases remained unmatched. CDR3 sequence (DNA): TGTGCCAGCAGCAAGGGACAGGGGATCTACGAGCAGTACTTC. Amino acid sequence: CASSKGQGIYEQYF.

This clone appeared a few times. This chain connects TRBV4-1 to TRBJ2-5; 11 nucleotides line up with TRBD2. Trimming cost V 2 bases and J 3 bases; bases outside gene matches: 8. Per germline, CDR1 MGHRA and CDR2 YSYEKL. There are 17 residues in the CDR3. CDR3 nucleotide sequence: TGCGCCAGCAGCCAACTCAGAGGGACTAGCGGAAAAGAGACCCAGTACTTC. Protein sequence: CASSQLRGTSGKETQYF.

This clone was detected a few times. J is TRBJ2-3 and V is TRBV29-1, with D perhaps matching TRBD2 (5 bases). Trimming pared 8 bases from V and 5 bases from J, leaving 23 bases between. This CDR3 comprises 15 residues. The V gene's germline CDR1 is SQVTM and CDR2 ANQGSEA. In DNA, the CDR3 is TGCAGCTCGAGGAAGGTGTCAGCGAGGGTAGATACGCAGTATTTT. Translating it yields CSSRKVSARVDTQYF.

This chain joins TRBV30 and TRBJ1-2; D is ambiguous. The CDR3 length is 13 residues. Germline values: CDR1 GTSNPN, CDR2 SVGIG (reference sequence). The ends were cut back, 3 bases at V and 0 bases at J, with 8 bases in the middle. The CDR3: CAWRERANYGYTF. The CDR3 DNA follows: TGTGCCTGGAGGGAGAGAGCTAACTATGGCTACACCTTC. The entire variable domain, with the rest obtained from reference TRBV30 and TRBJ1-2, is as follows: SQTIHQWPATLVQPVGSPLSLECTVEGTSNPNLYWYRQAAGRGLQLLFYSVGIGQISSEVPQNLSASRPQDRQFILSSKKLLLSDSGFYLCAWRERANYGYTFGSGTRLTVV.

This CDR3 is CASSLAGTSSSYEQYF. The CDR3 DNA follows: TGCGCCAGCAGCTTGGCCGGGACTAGCTCCTCCTACGAGCAGTACTTC. This chain links TRBV5-1 with TRBJ2-7; 9 nucleotides agree with TRBD2. V lost 0 bases and J lost 0; bases outside the gene matches: 4. The CDR3 is 16 residues long. Germline CDR1 SGHRS, CDR2 YFSETQ.

In DNA form, the CDR3 reads TGTGCCAGCAGCTTAGGGCGGCAGGGGGCGGAGACCCAGTACTTC. Its protein is CASSLGRQGAETQYF. J is TRBJ2-5 and V is TRBV11-2; 8 bases map to TRBD1. Per the germline V gene, CDR1 is SGHAT and CDR2 is FQNNGV. With V trimmed by 1 base and J by 5 bases, 6 bases remained unmatched. This CDR3 is 15 amino acids long. Together with reference TRBV11-2 and TRBJ2-5, the CDR3 gives the full variable domain: EAGVAQSPRYKIIEKRQSVAFWCNPISGHATLYWYQQILGQGPKLLIQFQNNGVVDDSQLPKDRFSAERLKGVDSTLKIQPAKLEDSAVYLCASSLGRQGAETQYFGPGTRLLVL.

This sequence joins TRBV29-1 and TRBJ1-1; 7 bases agree with TRBD1. V shed 6 bases, J shed 1 base, and the junction held 2 bases outside the gene matches. The CDR3 sequence is 12 residues long. Germline lookup yields CDR1 SQVTM and CDR2 ANQGSEA. CDR3 bases: TGCAGCGTCCACAGGGGGAACACTGAAGCTTTCTTT. Translating gives CSVHRGNTEAFF.

This clone was seen a few times. Other DNA sequences in this sample translate to the same CDR3. The rearrangement joins TRBV28 to TRBJ1-2; D is uncertain. In germline, CDR1 is MDHEN, CDR2 SYDVKM. The V end lost 5 bases, the J end lost 4 bases, and 5 bases lay between the germline ends. This CDR3 region has 11 residues. CDR3 in amino acids: CASSPSYGYTF. CDR3 sequence (DNA): TGTGCCAGCAGTCCGTCCTATGGCTACACCTTC.

This rearrangement joins TRBV30 to TRBJ2-1, with TRBD2 matching over 7 bases. This CDR3 comprises 15 residues. J lost 3 bases, V lost 1 base, and 6 bases had no gene match. The germline CDR1 and CDR2 sequences are GTSNPN and SVGIG (reference sequence). CDR3 region: CAWSGLADVYNEQFF. CDR3 DNA: TGTGCCTGGAGTGGGCTAGCGGATGTCTACAATGAGCAGTTCTTC.

This clone was found a few times. V usage is TRBV28 and J usage is TRBJ2-4, with D perhaps TRBD2 (6 bases). The CDR3 sequence is 14 residues long. CDR1 is MDHEN, CDR2 SYDVKM, per germline. Trimming left V 3 bases short and J 3 bases short, with 9 bases between. DNA of the CDR3: TGTGCCAGCAGTTTCCGGGAGCTCAAAAACATTCAGTACTTC. Translated: CASSFRELKNIQYF. The full variable domain, its missing parts supplied by reference TRBV28 and TRBJ2-4, is DVKVTQSSRYLVKRTGEKVFLECVQDMDHENMFWYRQDPGLGLRLIYFSYDVKMKEKGDIPEGYSVSREKKERFSLILESASTNQTSMYLCASSFRELKNIQYFGAGTRLSVL.

DNA of the CDR3: TGCGCCAGCAGCCCATCCGAGGGCGACGGGGAGCTGTTTTTT. It codes for CASSPSEGDGELFF. This chain joins TRBV4-1 and TRBJ2-2; a possible D gene is TRBD2 (5 bases). Trimming stripped 4 bases from V and 7 bases from J, with 13 bases between. The CDR3 runs to 14 residues. The germline CDR1 and CDR2 sequences are MGHRA and YSYEKL.

This clone was seen a handful of times. The CDR3 DNA is TGTGCCAGCAGCTTAAGTGGGAGTCAAGAGACCCAGTACTTC. Its translation: CASSLSGSQETQYF. The rearrangement links TRBV7-2 to TRBJ2-5; tentatively, D is TRBD2 (5 bases). Germline lookup yields CDR1 SGHTA and CDR2 FQGNSA. V was shortened by 2 bases and J by 2 bases, with 9 bases between the two germline ends. CDR3 length: 14 amino acids.